This section outlines one TCR beta chain sequence together with its context. In the original processing: Amplification of reference gene primers was used by the study to estimate nucleated cell counts. TCRdb's copy holds only in-frame clones and misses some; the assay was immunoSEQ multiplex PCR. That table furnishes V, J and clone size, whereas the DNA furnished D and trimming. The repertoire holds tens of thousands of clones, with 75% to 85% as singletons. Per germline, CDR1 MDHEN and CDR2 SYDVKM. CDR3 length: 13 amino acids. With 3 bases removed from V and 0 bases from J, the gap between germline ends came to 4 bases. These data belong to a study of blood T cell repertoires in COVID-19. The overall study: The samples span acute and convalescent COVID-19 from the United States, Italy and Spain. Sources were T cells, B-cell-depleted T cells, or PBMCs; the material itself was cDNA or gDNA.

V is TRBV28 and J is TRBJ2-3; no clear D gene. Sequencing input: peripheral blood. The source is a man aged 60 to 69 with acute or convalescent COVID-19. CDR3 in DNA: TGTGCCAGCAGTTTTAGTAGCACAGATACGCAGTATTTT. Its translation: CASSFSSTDTQYF.